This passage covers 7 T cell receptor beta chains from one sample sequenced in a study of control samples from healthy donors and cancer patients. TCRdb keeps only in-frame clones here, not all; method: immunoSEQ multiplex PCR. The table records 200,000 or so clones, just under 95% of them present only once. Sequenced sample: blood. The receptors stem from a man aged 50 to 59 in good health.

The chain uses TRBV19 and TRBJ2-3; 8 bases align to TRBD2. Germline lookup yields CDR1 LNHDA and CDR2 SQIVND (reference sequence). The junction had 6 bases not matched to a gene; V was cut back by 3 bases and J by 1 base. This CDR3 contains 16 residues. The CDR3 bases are TGTGCCAGTAGTATGGTGGGACTAGTCGGCACAGATACGCAGTATTTT. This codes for CASSMVGLVGTDTQYF.

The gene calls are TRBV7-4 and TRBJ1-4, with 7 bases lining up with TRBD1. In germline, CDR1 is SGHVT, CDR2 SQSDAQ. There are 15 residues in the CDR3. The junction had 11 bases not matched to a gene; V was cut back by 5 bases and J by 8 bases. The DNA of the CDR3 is TGTGCCAGCAGCGGCGACAGGGTTGGCAACGAAAAACTGTTTTTT. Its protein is CASSGDRVGNEKLFF.

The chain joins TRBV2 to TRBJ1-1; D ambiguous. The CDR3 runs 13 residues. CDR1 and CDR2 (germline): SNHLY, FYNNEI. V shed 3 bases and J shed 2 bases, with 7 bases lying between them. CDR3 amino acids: CASSESGNTEAFF. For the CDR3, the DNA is TGTGCCAGCAGTGAGTCCGGCAACACTGAAGCTTTCTTT.

This CDR3 is CASREGGDQPQHF. In nucleotides, the CDR3 is TGTGCCAGCAGGGAAGGGGGGGATCAGCCCCAGCATTTT. V and J are TRBV28 and TRBJ1-5; possibly TRBD1 for D (6 bases). This CDR3 is built from 13 residues. The V end lost 6 bases, the J end lost 5 bases, and 11 bases lay between the germline ends. The germline V gene has CDR1 MDHEN and CDR2 SYDVKM.

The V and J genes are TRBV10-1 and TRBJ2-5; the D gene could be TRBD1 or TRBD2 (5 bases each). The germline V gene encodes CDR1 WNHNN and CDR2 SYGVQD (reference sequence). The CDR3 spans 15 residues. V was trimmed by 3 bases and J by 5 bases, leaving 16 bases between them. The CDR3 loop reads CASSEGTGLKETQYF. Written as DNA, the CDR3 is TGCGCCAGCAGTGAAGGGACCGGGTTAAAGGAGACCCAGTACTTC.

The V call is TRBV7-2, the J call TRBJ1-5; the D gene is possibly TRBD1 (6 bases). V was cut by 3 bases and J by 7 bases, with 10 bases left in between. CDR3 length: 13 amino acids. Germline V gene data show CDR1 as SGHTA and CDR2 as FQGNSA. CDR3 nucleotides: TGTGCCAGCAGCTTCAGACAGGTGCAGCCCCAGCATTTT. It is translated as CASSFRQVQPQHF.

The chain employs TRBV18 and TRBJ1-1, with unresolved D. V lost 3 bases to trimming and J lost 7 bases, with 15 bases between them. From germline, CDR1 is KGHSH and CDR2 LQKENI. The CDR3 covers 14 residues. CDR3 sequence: CASSPRPSEGEAFF. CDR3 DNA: TGTGCCAGCTCACCCCGACCCTCGGAGGGTGAAGCTTTCTTT.